One and the same sample provided the 3 T cell receptor beta chains below, sequenced in a study of cytomegalovirus exposure and HLA in healthy donors. The PCR employed 60 Vbeta primers together with 13 Jbeta primers. The protocol was immunoSEQ multiplex PCR, while the TCRdb copy is restricted to in-frame clones and leaves out a portion. The sample lists 100,000 to 150,000 clones, roughly 17% occurring once. The sequenced material came from PBMCs. The receptors here all came from a female donor in good health and CMV-seropositive.

This chain uses TRBV7-2 with TRBJ1-2; 8 bases agree with TRBD1. Germline CDR1 and CDR2: SGHTA and FQGNSA. The CDR3 loop spans 12 amino acids. The junction had 5 bases not matched to a gene; V was cut back by 6 bases and J by 8 bases. In DNA form, the CDR3 reads TGTGCCAGCAGTTCAGGGGGCCGCGGCTACACCTTC. Translated, it gives CASSSGGRGYTF.

The rearrangement links TRBV5-4 to TRBJ2-5; the D is unclear. Looked up from germline, CDR1 is SGHNT and CDR2 is YYREEE (reference sequence). This CDR3 spans 14 amino acids. Trimming cost V 4 bases and J 2 bases, with 12 bases left between them. The CDR3 DNA reads as TGTGCCAGCAGCGCGACTCCCCTACAAGAGACCCAGTACTTC. It codes for CASSATPLQETQYF. Complete variable domain (other parts from reference TRBV5-4 and TRBJ2-5): ETGVTQSPTHLIKTRGQQVTLRCSSQSGHNTVSWYQQALGQGPQFIFQYYREEENGRGNFPPRFSGLQFPNYSSELNVNALELDDSALYLCASSATPLQETQYFGPGTRLLVL.

This clone was counted between two and nine times. This chain uses TRBV25-1 with TRBJ2-6, with D tentatively TRBD1 (5 bases). The germline gives CDR1 MGHDK, CDR2 SYGVNS. This CDR3 is 17 amino acids long. The V and J ends lost 2 bases and 2 bases respectively, with 13 bases between them. CDR3 sequence reads: CASSERAGLAGANVLTF. The CDR3 DNA sequence: TGTGCCAGCAGTGAAAGGGCAGGGTTGGCTGGGGCCAACGTCCTGACTTTC.